This is a list of T cell receptor beta chains from one sample in a study of T cell repertoires in cytomegalovirus infection. TCRdb reprocessed the reads via MiXCR and lists one record per CDR3 protein. The sample lists more than 250,000 distinct CDR3 sequences, around 15% occurring once. The sequenced material came from PBMCs. The source of these receptors is a human donor in good health (CMV status not recorded). Some clones in this sample may be carry-over from other donors' samples. CDR3s include the opening cysteine and the closing phenylalanine or tryptophan. A D gene is named only where the DNA matches it firmly. Expanded clones are given a class, and other clones once, few, many or no size at all.

v_gene,abundance,j_gene,d_gene,CDR3aa,CDR3nt
TRBV19,many,TRBJ2-7,TRBD2,CASSIAMAGTSGYEQYF,TGTGCCAGTAGTATCGCTATGGCCGGGACTAGCGGGTACGAGCAGTACTTC
TRBV5-4,NA,TRBJ1-2,TRBD1,CASGTQGAVGYTF,TGTGCCAGCGGGACTCAGGGGGCCGTCGGCTACACCTTC
TRBV29-1,NA,TRBJ2-7,TRBD1,CSVGRQGFHEQYF,TGCAGCGTGGGAAGACAGGGCTTCCACGAGCAGTACTTC
TRBV5-4,few,TRBJ1-1,NA,CASSARGEGNTEAFF,TGTGCCAGCAGCGCCAGAGGGGAGGGGAACACTGAAGCTTTCTTT
TRBV5-1,many,TRBJ2-7,NA,CASSLEGGPSYEQYF,TGCGCCAGCAGCTTGGAAGGGGGACCCTCCTACGAGCAGTACTTC
TRBV11-1,many,TRBJ2-1,TRBD2,CASSSGGPNEQFF,TGTGCCAGCTCCAGCGGGGGGCCGAATGAGCAGTTCTTC
TRBV5-1,many,TRBJ1-4,TRBD1,CASSSGATGTGSEKLFF,TGCGCCAGCAGCTCAGGAGCGACCGGGACAGGGAGTGAAAAACTGTTTTTT
TRBV29-1,few,TRBJ1-1,NA,CSSSGGWGTEAFF,TGCAGCTCGAGTGGGGGGTGGGGCACTGAAGCTTTCTTT
TRBV12-3/TRBV12-4,few,TRBJ2-7,NA,CASSPTRIEQYF,TGTGCCAGCAGTCCCACAAGGATCGAGCAGTACTTC
TRBV12-3/TRBV12-4,few,TRBJ2-1,NA,CASSPLSIFYNEQFF,TGTGCCAGCAGCCCTCTTTCTATTTTCTACAATGAGCAGTTCTTC
TRBV15,NA,TRBJ1-1,NA,CATSRDLGTEAFF,TGTGCCACCAGCAGAGATCTGGGGACTGAAGCTTTCTTT
TRBV6-2/TRBV6-3,many,TRBJ2-7,TRBD1,CASGGTGGMYEQYF,TGTGCCAGCGGGGGGACAGGGGGAATGTACGAGCAGTACTTC
TRBV7-2,many,TRBJ2-1,TRBD2,CASSGGGGNEQFF,TGTGCCAGCAGCGGCGGGGGGGGCAATGAGCAGTTCTTC
TRBV25-1,many,TRBJ1-4,TRBD1,CASSELGTGNYNEKLFF,TGTGCCAGCAGTGAATTGGGGACAGGCAATTATAATGAAAAACTGTTTTTT
TRBV6-1,NA,TRBJ1-5,NA,CASSETPGNQPQHF,TGTGCCAGCAGTGAAACGCCAGGCAATCAGCCCCAGCATTTT
TRBV10-3,many,TRBJ1-1,NA,CAISERTTNTEAFF,TGTGCCATCAGTGAAAGGACAACCAACACTGAAGCTTTCTTT
TRBV19,NA,TRBJ1-1,NA,CASSQTDYNTEAFF,TGTGCCAGTAGTCAGACAGATTACAACACTGAAGCTTTCTTT
TRBV7-2,many,TRBJ2-2,NA,CASSLAYTGELFF,TGTGCCAGCAGCTTAGCCTACACCGGGGAGCTGTTTTTT
TRBV29-1,NA,TRBJ2-6,NA,CSVGWSGANVLTF,TGCAGCGTTGGTTGGTCTGGGGCCAACGTCCTGACTTTC
TRBV28,many,TRBJ2-4,NA,CASKTDLAKNIQYF,TGTGCCAGCAAAACTGATCTAGCCAAAAACATTCAGTACTTC
TRBV19,many,TRBJ1-1,NA,CASSIGGIGTEAFF,TGTGCCAGTAGTATAGGGGGGATTGGCACTGAAGCTTTCTTT
TRBV5-1,NA,TRBJ2-3,NA,CASSFRIPPTDTQYF,TGCGCCAGCAGCTTTCGGATACCCCCCACAGATACGCAGTATTTT
TRBV5-6,few,TRBJ2-3,NA,CASSLALGYGDTDTQYF,TGTGCCAGCAGCTTGGCCTTAGGCTATGGCGACACAGATACGCAGTATTTT
TRBV3-1,NA,TRBJ2-1,NA,CASSLARGFANEQFF,TGTGCCAGCAGCCTCGCTCGAGGGTTCGCGAATGAGCAGTTCTTC
TRBV7-8,many,TRBJ1-1,TRBD1,CASSATGQGLYTEAFF,TGTGCCAGCAGCGCAACGGGACAGGGTCTGTACACTGAAGCTTTCTTT
TRBV20-1,NA,TRBJ2-5,TRBD2,CSAIRLAGGRGWETQYF,TGCAGTGCTATAAGACTAGCGGGAGGTCGAGGGTGGGAGACCCAGTACTTC
TRBV5-3,few,TRBJ2-2,TRBD1,CARSAGQGDDTGELFF,TGTGCCAGAAGCGCGGGACAGGGGGACGACACCGGGGAGCTGTTTTTT
TRBV20-1,NA,TRBJ1-1,NA,CSARRVGGTEAFF,TGCAGTGCTAGGAGGGTGGGGGGCACTGAAGCTTTCTTT
TRBV7-2,many,TRBJ2-5,TRBD2,CASSLRGWTSEETQYF,TGTGCCAGCAGCTTACGCGGGTGGACTAGCGAGGAGACCCAGTACTTC
TRBV19,many,TRBJ1-5,TRBD1,CATQTGGGRGNQPQHF,TGTGCCACCCAAACGGGAGGGGGCCGAGGCAATCAGCCCCAGCATTTT
TRBV7-9,few,TRBJ1-3,NA,CASSLSQVGNTIYF,TGTGCCAGCAGCTTATCGCAGGTTGGAAACACCATATATTTT
TRBV29-1,few,TRBJ2-7,TRBD1,CSVQGAMDEQYF,TGCAGCGTTCAGGGGGCTATGGACGAGCAGTACTTC
TRBV15,NA,TRBJ1-2,TRBD1,CATSRDKRTGPYGYTF,TGTGCCACCAGCAGAGATAAGAGGACAGGGCCCTATGGCTACACCTTC
TRBV7-9,many,TRBJ2-3,TRBD2,CASTTSGTSLSTDTQYF,TGTGCCAGCACCACTAGCGGGACCTCCCTTAGCACAGATACGCAGTATTTT